This TCR beta chain was retrieved from a study of OX40 agonist ivuxolimab in advanced cancers. Sequencing used immunoSEQ multiplex PCR; TCRdb keeps in-frame clones, though not all of them. The data contain about 63,000 clones, about four fifths of them singletons. Points from the study as a whole: Blood T cells, both CD4+ and CD8+, expanded clonally by week 6 at 0.1 to 3.0 mg/kg.

The timepoints at which blood was sampled were baseline, cycle 4 day 1, and cycle 7 day 1. The V end lost 3 bases, the J end lost 5 bases, and 11 bases lay between the germline ends. The length of the CDR3 is 13 residues. Germline V gene data show CDR1 as SEHNR and CDR2 as FQNEAQ (reference sequence). On this clone itself: Its antigen is not known.

The J gene is TRBJ2-7, the V gene TRBV7-9; TRBD2 is a possible D gene (6 bases). Sequenced material: CD4+ or CD8+ T cells sorted from blood, taken in a trial of the OX40 agonist ivuxolimab. This sequence originates from an adult with an advanced solid tumor such as melanoma, head and neck, liver or kidney cancer. The CDR3 reads CASSFSSGDEQYF. The CDR3 DNA reads TGTGCCAGCAGCTTCTCATCGGGAGACGAGCAGTACTTC.